One and the same sample provided the 25 T cell receptor beta chains below, sequenced in a study of human T cells and chemical hapten exposure. Each CDR3 protein gets one entry after TCRdb re-called the RACE reads with MiXCR. The table has approximately 350,000 distinct CDR3 sequences, over 6% seen once. Time point meaning: patch test 2, 6 weeks after DPC sensitization. The treatment is: therapeutic diphenylcyclopropenone sensitization with weekly scalp DPC. The sample was whole blood, taken in connection with sensitization to the hapten diphenylcyclopropenone (DPC). Receptors were obtained from a woman aged 18-35 years with alopecia areata. Some clones in this sample may be carry-over from other donors' samples.

This clonotype was detected only a few times. The rearrangement links TRBV14 to TRBJ1-1; D gene uncertain. The CDR3 is 15 amino acids. V lost 1 base, J lost 1 base, and 10 bases lay in between. In germline, CDR1 is SGHDN, CDR2 FVKESK. This CDR3 reads CASSQVEWGNTEAFF. CDR3 bases: TGTGCCAGCAGCCAAGTTGAGTGGGGGAACACTGAAGCTTTCTTT.

The chain combines TRBV27 with TRBJ1-2; 7 positions agree with TRBD1. Germline assignment: CDR1 MNHEY and CDR2 SMNVEV (reference sequence). With V trimmed by 2 bases and J by 6 bases, 6 bases remained unmatched. CDR3 length equals 14 residues. CDR3 DNA sequence: TGTGCCAGCAGTTTACGGGACAGTGCCCATGGCTACACCTTC. Its protein product is CASSLRDSAHGYTF.

This clonotype was seen many times. This chain uses TRBV29-1 with TRBJ2-1; D is ambiguous. The V gene lost 6 bases and the J gene lost 1 base, with 4 bases spanning the gap. Germline V gene sequence: CDR1 SQVTM, CDR2 ANQGSEA. The CDR3 sequence is 11 residues long. The CDR3 loop reads CSVPSYNEQFF. CDR3 nucleotides: TGCAGCGTCCCTTCCTACAATGAGCAGTTCTTC.

The chain is built from TRBV10-3 and TRBJ2-3, with 10 positions matching TRBD2. Trimming cost V 3 bases and J 1 base; bases outside gene matches: 4. The V gene's germline CDR1 is ENHRY and CDR2 SYGVKD. The CDR3 sequence is 16 residues long. CDR3 bases: TGTGCCATCAGTGACCCTACTAGCGGGGGCACAGATACGCAGTATTTT. This codes for CAISDPTSGGTDTQYF.

This clonotype was seen a few times. The rearrangement joins TRBV7-2 to TRBJ1-6, with D maybe TRBD1 (5 bases). The CDR3 sequence is 13 residues long. V lost 3 bases and J lost 13, with 13 bases in between. The germline gives CDR1 SGHTA, CDR2 FQGNSA. Written as DNA, the CDR3 is TGTGCCAGCAGCTTGTCAGGGCTTTCGCCCCTCCACTTT. It is translated as CASSLSGLSPLHF.

This rearrangement joins TRBV2 to TRBJ2-7; TRBD2 agrees at 7 bases. Germline CDR1 reads SNHLY; CDR2 reads FYNNEI. Losses at the gene ends were 5 bases for V and 3 bases for J; bases not matched to a gene: 4. This CDR3 is built from 13 residues. The chain's CDR3 is CASSPTSYYEQYF. The DNA for the CDR3 is TGTGCCAGCAGTCCGACTAGCTACTACGAGCAGTACTTC. Full variable domain (remainder filled in from reference TRBV2 and TRBJ2-7): EPEVTQTPSHQVTQMGQEVILRCVPISNHLYFYWYRQILGQKVEFLVSFYNNEISEKSEIFDDQFSVERPDGSNFTLKIRSTKLEDSAMYFCASSPTSYYEQYFGPGTRLTVT.

This clonotype was observed a handful of times. The rearrangement joins TRBV4-3 to TRBJ2-2; D call uncertain. The ends were cut back, 0 bases at V and 6 bases at J, with 5 bases in the middle. Germline V lookup: CDR1 LGHNA, CDR2 YSLEER. The CDR3 contains 13 residues. The CDR3 DNA reads TGCGCCAGCAGCCAAGATAGGGCCGGGGAGCTGTTTTTT. Protein product: CASSQDRAGELFF.

This clonotype was found a few times. The rearrangement joins TRBV18 to TRBJ2-6; possibly TRBD1 or TRBD2 for D (5 bases each). This CDR3 spans 17 amino acids. Germline loops: CDR1 KGHSH, CDR2 LQKENI. The V and J ends lost 0 bases and 4 bases respectively, with 13 bases between them. The CDR3 nucleotides are TGTGCCAGCTCACCACCAGGTGGGGGTTCCGGGGCCAACGTCCTGACTTTC. Encoded protein: CASSPPGGGSGANVLTF.

This clonotype turned up a few times. The J gene is TRBJ2-3, the V gene TRBV6-6, with a possible D match to TRBD2 (5 bases). V was trimmed by 2 bases and J by 2 bases, leaving 11 bases between them. The germline V gene encodes CDR1 MNHNY and CDR2 SVGAGI (reference sequence). The CDR3 runs 15 residues. CDR3 residues: CASSYRRPYTDTQYF. The CDR3 bases are TGTGCCAGCAGTTACCGGAGGCCGTACACAGATACGCAGTATTTT.

This clonotype was observed a handful of times. The V gene is TRBV6-1, the J gene TRBJ1-1; no clear D. Trimming took off 7 bases at V and 7 bases at J, with 10 bases between the two ends. The CDR3 consists of 11 residues. CDR1 MNHNS and CDR2 SASEGT come from the germline V gene. CDR3 amino acids: CASTIGLEAFF. In DNA form, the CDR3 reads TGTGCCAGCACCATTGGACTTGAAGCTTTCTTT.

There are a few counts of this clonotype. The chain is built from TRBV4-2 and TRBJ1-2, with D possibly matching TRBD1 (6 bases). Germline values: CDR1 LGHNA, CDR2 YNFKEQ. V lost 0 bases and J lost 3, with 14 bases in between. This CDR3 spans 16 amino acids. The CDR3 spells CASSQEGAMGYYGYTF. As DNA, the CDR3 is TGTGCCAGCAGCCAAGAGGGGGCCATGGGGTACTATGGCTACACCTTC.

This clonotype was recorded many times. This rearrangement joins TRBV10-3 to TRBJ1-2; D is uncertain. The CDR3 sequence is 10 residues long. V was clipped by 10 bases and J by 8 bases, with 11 bases between them. Germline CDR1 is ENHRY and CDR2 is SYGVKD. The CDR3 nucleotides are TGTGCCAGTGAGGGTCCAGGCTACACCTTC. Protein: CASEGPGYTF.

V is TRBV6-5 and J is TRBJ1-4; D might be TRBD1 (6 bases). The CDR3 runs to 13 residues. The V gene's germline CDR1 is MNHEY and CDR2 SVGAGI. The V end was cut by 5 bases, the J end by 8 bases, with 12 bases between. The CDR3 sequence: CASSKQGSEKLFF. The CDR3 nucleotides read TGTGCCAGCAGTAAACAGGGAAGCGAAAAACTGTTTTTT.

The chain joins TRBV6-1 to TRBJ1-2; D possibly corresponds to TRBD1 (5 bases). This CDR3 has 18 residues. Germline values: CDR1 MNHNS, CDR2 SASEGT. Between the trimmed V and J ends, which lost 1 base and 5 bases, there was a span of 23 bases. This chain's CDR3 is CASSEGPLITGPAYGYTF. CDR3 bases: TGTGCCAGCAGTGAAGGCCCTCTGATAACGGGACCCGCTTATGGCTACACCTTC.

This clonotype occurred a few times. The chain couples TRBV18 to TRBJ1-1, with a tentative D call TRBD1 (6 bases). V was pared by 3 bases and J by 3 bases, with 14 bases between. Germline V gives CDR1 KGHSH, CDR2 LQKENI. This CDR3 has 15 amino acids. CDR3: CASSPDRYRDTEAFF. DNA for the CDR3: TGTGCCAGCTCACCGGACCGGTACAGGGACACTGAAGCTTTCTTT.

In its sample, this clonotype was seen a few times. V is TRBV10-3 and J is TRBJ2-1, with 7 bases that match TRBD2. V lost 6 bases, J lost 0 bases, and 8 bases stayed unmatched. Per the germline V gene, CDR1 is ENHRY and CDR2 is SYGVKD. This CDR3 region has 16 residues. CDR3 protein: CAIRDGGGSSYNEQFF. Written as DNA, the CDR3 is TGTGCCATCAGGGATGGCGGGGGAAGCTCCTACAATGAGCAGTTCTTC.

This clonotype was found a few times. In DNA form, the CDR3 reads TGTGCCAGCAGCCGCGGGAAAGGGGGCGCCTCTGGGGCCAACGTCCTGACTTTC. Translation: CASSRGKGGASGANVLTF. V is TRBV4-2 and J is TRBJ2-6; D is perhaps TRBD1 (7 bases). This CDR3 has 18 amino acids. V lost 4 bases and J lost 0, with 16 bases in between. Germline loops: CDR1 LGHNA, CDR2 YNFKEQ.

The V gene is TRBV29-1, the J gene TRBJ2-1; 9 bases are shared with TRBD1. Losses at the gene ends were 3 bases for V and 5 bases for J; bases not matched to a gene: 8. CDR3 size: 15 residues. Germline V lookup: CDR1 SQVTM, CDR2 ANQGSEA. This chain's CDR3 is CSVDPGQGGDNEQFF. CDR3 DNA: TGCAGCGTTGACCCGGGACAGGGTGGAGACAATGAGCAGTTCTTC.

Ten or more counts support this clonotype. The chain uses TRBV5-1 and TRBJ1-5, with D tentatively TRBD1 (6 bases). The CDR3 consists of 15 residues. CDR1 SGHRS and CDR2 YFSETQ come from the germline V gene. Trimming cost V 0 bases and J 6 bases, with 13 bases left between them. The CDR3 region has the DNA TGCGCCAGCAGCTTGGCCGGGACATCGGGTCAGCCCCAGCATTTT. Translation gives CASSLAGTSGQPQHF.

The chain has TRBV5-1 and TRBJ2-7, with a tentative D call TRBD1 (6 bases). CDR1 is SGHRS, CDR2 YFSETQ, per germline. The CDR3 totals 14 residues. The V gene lost 4 bases and the J gene lost 0 bases, with 11 bases spanning the gap. CDR3 sequence: CASSPDSISYEQYF. CDR3 nucleotide sequence: TGCGCCAGCAGCCCGGACAGTATCTCCTACGAGCAGTACTTC.

The chain has TRBV28 and TRBJ1-1; 12 bases fit TRBD1. Per the germline V gene, CDR1 is MDHEN and CDR2 is SYDVKM. The CDR3 is made up of 14 amino acids. V was pared by 5 bases and J by 6 bases, with 4 bases of the junction left unmatched. Here the CDR3 DNA reads TGTGCCAGCAGTACGGGACAGGGGGCATCTGAAGCTTTCTTT. This sequence encodes CASSTGQGASEAFF.

This clonotype was found many times. The chain links TRBV20-1 to TRBJ2-3, with D perhaps assigned TRBD1 or TRBD2 (6 bases each). Germline V gene lookup returns CDR1 DFQATT and CDR2 SNEGSKA (reference sequence). The CDR3 is 15 amino acids. The V end lost 6 bases, the J end lost 1 base, and 17 bases lay between the germline ends. This CDR3 is CSAHPLGGGTDTQYF. The CDR3 nucleotides read TGCAGTGCCCATCCCCTGGGGGGCGGCACAGATACGCAGTATTTT.

This clonotype has a handful of counts. V gene TRBV24-1 combines with J gene TRBJ2-7; 8 positions match TRBD1. The V segment lost 7 bases and the J segment 7 bases; nucleotides outside the gene matches: 17. Germline assignment: CDR1 KGHDR and CDR2 SFDVKD. The CDR3 has 16 amino acids. The CDR3 reads CATSTGAGTGPGEQYF. The CDR3, as DNA: TGTGCCACCAGCACCGGAGCCGGGACAGGTCCGGGGGAGCAGTACTTC.

This chain connects TRBV4-3 to TRBJ2-3; D is perhaps TRBD1 (6 bases). The length of the CDR3 is 16 residues. The germline V gene has CDR1 LGHNA and CDR2 YSLEER. Deletions cut 1 base from V and 7 bases from J, with 18 bases between. The CDR3 DNA follows: TGCGCCAGCAGCCAAGGAGGGGTAACAGGGAAATATACGCAGTATTTT. Its protein is CASSQGGVTGKYTQYF.

This clonotype was recorded many times. The V gene is TRBV12-5, the J gene TRBJ1-2; D remains unclear. Germline V gives CDR1 LGHNT, CDR2 FRNRAP. The CDR3 loop spans 14 amino acids. Trimming cost V 5 bases and J 4 bases, with 14 bases left between them. The CDR3: CASGQPVMGYGYTF. The CDR3 DNA is TGTGCTAGTGGTCAACCAGTCATGGGCTATGGCTACACCTTC.